This is a list of T cell receptor beta chains from one sample in a study of T cells in Graves' hyperthyroidism and ophthalmopathy. In TCRdb, the multiplex PCR reads were re-called with MiXCR into one record per CDR3 protein. The sample includes about 520,000 distinct CDR3 sequences, around a quarter seen only once; the top ten take approximately 10%. Sequenced material: blood. The receptors stem from a woman under 40 with Graves' ophthalmopathy. Each CDR3 is given with its conserved first and last residue. A D gene is named only where the DNA matches it firmly. Not all rows give a size; the values are once, few, many and, for expanded clones, a class.

D	V	J	size	CDR3	DNA
-	TRBV7-6	TRBJ2-7	many	CASSSYGPSGQYF	TGTGCCAGCAGCTCATACGGTCCCTCGGGGCAGTACTTC
TRBD1	TRBV27	TRBJ2-2	once	CASSPRTGHTGELFF	TGTGCCAGCAGTCCCCGGACAGGGCACACCGGGGAGCTGTTTTTT
-	TRBV6-5	TRBJ1-2	many	CASSYEGDGYTF	TGTGCCAGCAGTTACGAGGGGGATGGCTACACCTTC
-	TRBV29-1	TRBJ2-5	many	CSVEKGQPGDTQYF	TGCAGCGTTGAAAAGGGGCAGCCTGGTGATACCCAGTACTTC
-	TRBV27	TRBJ2-2	few	CASARVTGELFF	TGTGCCAGTGCCCGGGTCACCGGGGAGCTGTTTTTT
TRBD1	TRBV20-1	TRBJ2-7	many	CSARGDRGRDEQYF	TGCAGTGCAAGGGGGGACAGGGGGCGAGACGAGCAGTACTTC
-	TRBV6-2/TRBV6-3	TRBJ2-7	-	CASSYQIESSYEQYF	TGTGCCAGCAGTTACCAGATTGAGAGCTCCTACGAGCAGTACTTC
-	TRBV6-5	TRBJ2-7	-	CASSLSSPQERIYEQYF	TGTGCCAGCAGTTTATCATCCCCCCAGGAGCGGATATACGAGCAGTACTTC
TRBD2	TRBV6-2/TRBV6-3	TRBJ2-7	few	CASIHRGPGLAGVFVHEQYF	TGTGCCAGCATCCATAGGGGGCCGGGACTAGCGGGAGTTTTTGTCCACGAGCAGTACTTC
-	TRBV2	TRBJ2-2	few	CASIVGTGELFF	TGTGCCAGCATCGTAGGCACCGGGGAGCTGTTTTTT
TRBD1	TRBV6-5	TRBJ2-2	many	CASGTGAGELFF	TGTGCCAGCGGGACAGGGGCCGGGGAGCTGTTTTTT
-	TRBV6-1	TRBJ1-5	once	CASSRDNLNNQPQHF	TGTGCCAGCAGCCGGGACAACCTAAACAATCAGCCCCAGCATTTT
-	TRBV20-1	TRBJ2-7	few	CSARAVAYEQYF	TGCAGTGCTAGGGCTGTAGCCTACGAGCAGTACTTC
-	TRBV20-1	TRBJ1-1	many	CSAQQGNTEAFF	TGCAGTGCCCAACAGGGGAACACTGAAGCTTTCTTT
TRBD2	TRBV6-2/TRBV6-3	TRBJ2-5	once	CASSPWTSGETQYF	TGTGCCAGCAGTCCCTGGACTAGCGGGGAGACCCAGTACTTC
-	TRBV6-5	TRBJ1-2	many	CASSYPAGVQGYTF	TGTGCCAGCAGTTACCCCGCGGGCGTTCAGGGCTACACCTTC
-	TRBV9	TRBJ1-3	-	CASSVAPGSGNTIYF	TGTGCCAGCAGCGTAGCACCCGGATCAGGAAACACCATATATTTT
-	TRBV15	TRBJ1-5	-	CATSRDKGLNQPQHF	TGTGCCACCAGCAGAGATAAGGGGCTGAATCAGCCCCAGCATTTT
-	TRBV6-5	TRBJ2-2	once	CASSYPSDSLNTGELFF	TGTGCCAGCAGTTACCCATCGGACAGTTTGAACACCGGGGAGCTGTTTTTT
-	TRBV14	TRBJ1-2	many	CASSQGLRGSGLYGYTF	TGTGCCAGCAGCCAAGGTCTACGGGGCTCGGGCCTCTATGGCTACACCTTC
-	TRBV3-1	TRBJ1-2	-	CASSRTMNGNYGYTF	TGTGCCAGCAGCCGGACGATGAACGGGAACTATGGCTACACCTTC
-	TRBV11-2	TRBJ2-7	-	CASSKPGRSTYEQYF	TGTGCCAGCAGCAAACCCGGACGGAGCACCTACGAGCAGTACTTC
TRBD1	TRBV28	TRBJ1-2	many	CANRIPGGYGYTF	TGTGCCAACAGGATACCAGGGGGGTATGGCTACACCTTC
-	TRBV11-2	TRBJ2-7	-	CASSAVLGSPYEQYF	TGTGCCAGCAGTGCCGTTTTGGGCAGTCCCTACGAGCAGTACTTC
-	TRBV28	TRBJ1-2	-	CASSSGPGSPPGYTF	TGTGCCAGCAGTTCCGGCCCGGGGTCCCCGCCTGGCTACACCTTC
-	TRBV12-3/TRBV12-4	TRBJ2-7	-	CASQEFPSYEQYF	TGTGCCAGCCAGGAATTCCCCTCCTACGAGCAGTACTTC
-	TRBV27	TRBJ1-1	many	CASSLSIWAREAFF	TGTGCCAGCAGTTTATCGATTTGGGCGCGAGAAGCTTTCTTT
-	TRBV3-1	TRBJ1-2	-	CASSPTARDYGYTF	TGTGCCAGCAGCCCCACAGCAAGAGACTATGGCTACACCTTC
-	TRBV6-1	TRBJ1-2	many	CASSEARGIVYGYTF	TGTGCCAGCAGTGAAGCCAGGGGAATCGTCTATGGCTACACCTTC
TRBD1	TRBV6-4	TRBJ2-7	many	CASSPVASGTGVGSYEQYF	TGTGCCAGCAGTCCCGTAGCTTCCGGGACAGGGGTTGGTAGCTACGAGCAGTACTTC
-	TRBV9	TRBJ2-2	few	CASSVWGGELFF	TGTGCCAGCAGCGTATGGGGCGGGGAGCTGTTTTTT
-	TRBV20-1	TRBJ2-7	many	CSARESGQGYEQYF	TGCAGTGCTAGAGAATCCGGGCAGGGCTACGAGCAGTACTTC
TRBD1	TRBV12-3/TRBV12-4	TRBJ1-5	many	CASRSQGDQPQHF	TGTGCCAGCAGGTCACAGGGGGATCAGCCCCAGCATTTT
-	TRBV20-1	TRBJ1-5	-	CSALMNTGNQPQHF	TGCAGTGCCCTCATGAACACTGGAAATCAGCCCCAGCATTTT
-	TRBV25-1	TRBJ1-1	-	CASSEYGGRTDEAFF	TGTGCCAGCAGTGAATACGGAGGGAGGACGGATGAAGCTTTCTTT
TRBD1	TRBV6-1	TRBJ1-5	many	CASRETGDSQPQHF	TGTGCCAGCAGGGAAACAGGGGATTCTCAGCCCCAGCATTTT